This TCR beta chain was identified in a study of regulatory T cells in long-lasting Graves disease. V dropped 0 bases and J dropped 5; count of bases not matched to a gene: 8. This CDR3 is built from 17 residues. From germline, CDR1 is MGHRA and CDR2 YSYEKL. Time point here: newly diagnosed GD, antithyroid drugs for less than 3 months. RNA from PBMCs was the source of the TCR library. HTBI primers from iRepertoire and Arm-PCR of CDR3 regions yielded the TCR beta libraries. A single record per CDR3 protein comes from TCRdb applying MiXCR to the multiplex PCR reads. Found here are roughly 610,000 distinct CDR3 sequences, 15% to 20% of them singletons; the top ten hold under 20%. The sample was also reused in another study, on T cells in Graves' hyperthyroidism and ophthalmopathy.

The chain uses TRBV4-1 and TRBJ1-1, with TRBD1 identical over 11 bases. The input for sequencing was peripheral blood mononuclear cells (PBMCs), taken at new diagnosis, from a patient treated with antithyroid drugs. This receptor was obtained from a woman in her 30s with Graves disease. This CDR3 is CASSQDAQDRGLTEAFF. The DNA of the CDR3 is TGCGCCAGCAGCCAAGATGCCCAGGACAGGGGGCTTACTGAAGCTTTCTTT.